This TCR beta chain is from a study of shared clonotypes between healthy human individuals. Notes on the study in general: Clonotypes shared by all four sorted-subset donors had higher generation probabilities than non-shared clonotypes. Among four donors, about 5% of naive CD4 clonotypes were found in common.

The germline V gene encodes CDR1 ENHRY and CDR2 SYGVKD. This CDR3 has 15 residues. Trimming pared 2 bases from V and 3 bases from J, leaving 14 bases between. Profiling relied on immunoSEQ multiplex PCR, and the TCRdb table lists in-frame clones only, not all of them. Of around 2,000,000 clones detected, 85% to 95% appear once; the ten largest clones hold less than 1.5%. The naive CD8 population came from CD45RO-negative cells selected for CCR7, without terminally differentiated effector memory CD45RA+ cells. As for this clone: Its antigen is undetermined.

This TCR derives from a man between 18 and 35 years old in good health. Sequenced sample: naive CD8+ T cells sorted from blood. V and J are TRBV10-3 and TRBJ2-7, with D possibly TRBD1 on 5 matching bases. This CDR3 is CAISEEQAVVYEQYF. The CDR3 DNA follows: TGTGCCATCAGTGAGGAACAGGCCGTCGTCTACGAGCAGTACTTC.